The rows below give T cell receptor beta chains drawn from one sample of a study of shared clonotypes between healthy human individuals. Clones were read by immunoSEQ multiplex PCR, and TCRdb kept only the in-frame ones, dropping some. In the table there are around 750,000 clones, under 80% of which are singletons. Input material: memory CD4+ T cells sorted from blood. All receptors derive from a woman younger than 45 in good health. Each CDR3 is given with its conserved first and last residue. A D gene is named only where the DNA matches it firmly. Size is stated for part of the rows, as once, few or many counts, or as a class when the clone is expanded.

CDR3 length | clone size | J gene | V gene | D gene | CDR3 protein | CDR3 DNA
14 | NA | TRBJ2-2 | TRBV19 | NA | CASSIQVVTGELFF | TGTGCCAGTAGTATTCAGGTCGTCACCGGGGAGCTGTTTTTT
13 | NA | TRBJ2-1 | TRBV27 | TRBD2 | CASCGLAGNEQFF | TGTGCCAGCTGCGGACTAGCGGGCAATGAGCAGTTCTTC
12 | NA | TRBJ2-7 | TRBV7-9 | NA | CASSRPPSEQYF | TGTGCCAGCAGCCGTCCACCTTCCGAGCAGTACTTC
15 | NA | TRBJ2-7 | TRBV10-3 | NA | CAINPGGGSSYEQYF | TGTGCCATCAACCCTGGAGGGGGAAGCTCCTACGAGCAGTACTTC
16 | NA | TRBJ1-2 | TRBV7-2 | NA | CASSPIWAERLYGYTF | TGTGCCAGCAGCCCGATTTGGGCAGAGAGGCTCTATGGCTACACCTTC
12 | NA | TRBJ1-2 | TRBV28 | NA | CASSVSNYGYTF | TGTGCCAGCAGCGTCAGTAACTATGGCTACACCTTC
14 | NA | TRBJ1-1 | TRBV7-2 | TRBD1 | CASSLLDRDTEAFF | TGTGCCAGCAGCTTGTTGGACAGGGACACTGAAGCTTTCTTT
13 | NA | TRBJ1-2 | TRBV29-1 | TRBD1 | CSVGGQGNYGYTF | TGCAGCGTTGGAGGACAGGGGAACTATGGCTACACCTTC
16 | NA | TRBJ2-3 | TRBV4-2 | TRBD2 | CASSQETSSSRGTQYF | TGTGCCAGCAGCCAAGAGACTAGCAGCTCTCGAGGTACGCAGTATTTT
14 | NA | TRBJ2-1 | TRBV2 | NA | CASRGGSTYNEQFF | TGTGCCAGCAGGGGGGGTTCCACCTACAATGAGCAGTTCTTC
15 | NA | TRBJ2-1 | TRBV5-1 | TRBD1 | CASSLGDRDSNEQFF | TGCGCCAGCAGCTTGGGGGACAGGGACAGTAATGAGCAGTTCTTC
16 | many | TRBJ2-3 | TRBV27 | NA | CASSLGPSWATDTQYF | TGTGCCAGCAGTTTGGGACCGAGCTGGGCCACAGATACGCAGTATTTT
16 | NA | TRBJ2-7 | TRBV12-1 | NA | CASSGAGRPPAYEQYF | TGTGCCAGCAGCGGGGCGGGCCGCCCACCCGCCTACGAGCAGTACTTC
12 | NA | TRBJ1-2 | TRBV6-5 | NA | CASSEELEIYTF | TGTGCCAGCAGTGAGGAGTTGGAAATCTACACCTTC
14 | NA | TRBJ2-1 | TRBV28 | NA | CASSLVQDYNEQFF | TGTGCCAGCAGTTTAGTACAGGACTACAATGAGCAGTTCTTC
13 | NA | TRBJ2-7 | TRBV5-6 | NA | CASSLVGLYEQYF | TGTGCCAGCAGCTTGGTGGGACTCTACGAGCAGTACTTC
15 | NA | TRBJ2-1 | TRBV5-1 | NA | CASSSSSGSYNEQFF | TGCGCCAGCAGCTCCTCATCGGGAAGCTACAATGAGCAGTTCTTC
14 | NA | TRBJ1-5 | TRBV2 | NA | CASSDAPRDQPQHF | TGTGCCAGCAGTGACGCCCCCAGGGATCAGCCCCAGCATTTT
18 | NA | TRBJ2-5 | TRBV28 | NA | CASSLFQGGTGGKETQYF | TGTGCCAGCAGTTTATTCCAGGGGGGCACCGGTGGCAAAGAGACCCAGTACTTC
16 | NA | TRBJ2-3 | TRBV10-3 | TRBD2 | CAISGEIAGGGDTQYF | TGTGCCATCAGTGGAGAGATAGCGGGAGGAGGTGATACGCAGTATTTT
13 | NA | TRBJ2-7 | TRBV5-6 | NA | CASSFFATPEQYF | TGTGCCAGCAGCTTCTTCGCGACACCCGAGCAGTACTTC
18 | NA | TRBJ2-1 | TRBV4-2 | TRBD2 | CASSQDIGASGSHNEQFF | TGTGCCAGCAGCCAAGATATTGGGGCTAGCGGGAGCCACAATGAGCAGTTCTTC
17 | NA | TRBJ1-4 | TRBV18 | NA | CASSPGIPIATNEKLFF | TGCGCCAGCTCACCGGGAATCCCGATTGCAACTAATGAAAAACTGTTTTTT
14 | NA | TRBJ2-7 | TRBV2 | TRBD1 | CASSFRQGAYEQYF | TGTGCCAGCAGTTTTCGACAGGGGGCCTACGAGCAGTACTTC
14 | once | TRBJ1-1 | TRBV5-1 | NA | CASSLAGVGTEAFF | TGCGCCAGCAGCTTGGCAGGGGTTGGCACTGAAGCTTTCTTT
13 | NA | TRBJ2-1 | TRBV5-1 | NA | CASSKVGYNEQFF | TGCGCCAGCAGCAAGGTAGGCTACAATGAGCAGTTCTTC
13 | many | TRBJ2-7 | TRBV28 | TRBD2 | CASRLAGPREQYF | TGTGCCAGCAGACTAGCGGGGCCCCGCGAGCAGTACTTC
14 | NA | TRBJ1-1 | TRBV15 | NA | CATSRDWAGTEAFF | TGTGCCACCAGCAGAGATTGGGCTGGCACTGAAGCTTTCTTT
14 | NA | TRBJ2-7 | TRBV25-1 | NA | CASSADQGTYEQYF | TGTGCCAGCAGTGCTGACCAAGGTACCTACGAGCAGTACTTC
15 | NA | TRBJ2-5 | TRBV4-1 | TRBD2 | CASRRGLAAQETQYF | TGCGCCAGCAGGAGGGGACTAGCGGCCCAAGAGACCCAGTACTTC
16 | NA | TRBJ1-5 | TRBV28 | TRBD1 | CASSFTGRGLDQPQHF | TGTGCCAGCAGTTTTACGGGGAGGGGGCTAGATCAGCCCCAGCATTTT
11 | NA | TRBJ1-1 | TRBV6-1 | NA | CASRGPGEAFF | TGTGCCAGCAGGGGGCCTGGTGAAGCTTTCTTT
15 | NA | TRBJ2-1 | TRBV7-7 | NA | CASSLGGGAKHEQFF | TGTGCCAGCAGCTTAGGAGGCGGGGCCAAGCATGAGCAGTTCTTC
13 | NA | TRBJ2-7 | TRBV6-1 | TRBD1 | CASKDRGSYEQYF | TGTGCCAGCAAGGACAGGGGATCCTACGAGCAGTACTTC
16 | few | TRBJ2-1 | TRBV4-1 | NA | CASSQVDLISYNEQFF | TGCGCCAGCAGCCAAGTCGATCTAATCTCCTACAATGAGCAGTTCTTC
14 | NA | TRBJ2-7 | TRBV5-1 | NA | CASSPGDGLYEQYF | TGCGCCAGCAGCCCTGGGGACGGCCTCTACGAGCAGTACTTC
14 | NA | TRBJ2-7 | TRBV6-1 | TRBD1 | CASSEAGGAHEQYF | TGTGCCAGCAGTGAAGCAGGGGGCGCCCACGAGCAGTACTTC
13 | NA | TRBJ2-7 | TRBV7-6 | NA | CASSTVRESEQYF | TGTGCCAGCAGCACAGTCCGGGAGTCTGAGCAGTACTTC
16 | NA | TRBJ2-6 | TRBV29-1 | TRBD1 | CSVSGTGGSGANVLTF | TGCAGCGTCTCCGGGACAGGGGGCTCTGGGGCCAACGTCCTGACTTTC
15 | many | TRBJ1-1 | TRBV2 | NA | CASSESNPEDTEAFF | TGTGCCAGCAGTGAGTCGAACCCGGAGGACACTGAAGCTTTCTTT
15 | NA | TRBJ2-6 | TRBV6-1 | NA | CASSESDSGANVLTF | TGTGCCAGCAGTGAGTCGGACTCTGGGGCCAACGTCCTGACTTTC
14 | NA | TRBJ2-6 | TRBV7-9 | TRBD1 | CASSLRQGIDVLTF | TGTGCCAGCAGCTTAAGACAGGGCATAGACGTCCTGACTTTC
16 | once | TRBJ2-2 | TRBV7-6 | TRBD2 | CASSQGLTANTGELFF | TGTGCCAGCAGCCAGGGACTAACGGCGAACACCGGGGAGCTGTTTTTT
12 | few | TRBJ2-7 | TRBV4-1 | NA | CASSQEYHEQYF | TGCGCCAGCAGCCAAGAGTACCACGAGCAGTACTTC
14 | once | TRBJ1-2 | TRBV28 | TRBD1 | CASSLFGTEYGYTF | TGTGCCAGCAGTTTATTCGGGACAGAGTATGGCTACACCTTC
13 | NA | TRBJ2-5 | TRBV5-1 | NA | CASSNPRGETQYF | TGCGCCAGCAGCAATCCCAGGGGAGAGACCCAGTACTTC
18 | NA | TRBJ1-6 | TRBV13 | NA | CASSFATANNLWNSPLHF | TGTGCCAGCAGCTTTGCAACAGCCAACAACTTATGGAATTCACCCCTCCACTTT
15 | few | TRBJ2-2 | TRBV5-1 | TRBD1 | CASSLGTGGTGELFF | TGCGCCAGCAGCTTGGGGACAGGGGGAACCGGGGAGCTGTTTTTT
13 | NA | TRBJ2-7 | TRBV6-9 | NA | CASSYTGTYEQYF | TGTGCCAGCAGTTATACAGGAACCTACGAGCAGTACTTC
15 | NA | TRBJ2-6 | TRBV6-5 | NA | CASRGYFSGANVLTF | TGTGCCAGCAGAGGATATTTCTCTGGGGCCAACGTCCTGACTTTC
12 | NA | TRBJ1-1 | TRBV6-5 | NA | CASTPKLGEAFF | TGTGCCAGCACCCCAAAATTGGGTGAAGCTTTCTTT
15 | NA | TRBJ2-1 | TRBV5-1 | NA | CASSSDSSSYNEQFF | TGCGCCAGCAGCTCTGATTCAAGCTCCTACAATGAGCAGTTCTTC